The 7 T cell receptor beta chains listed next were all sequenced from one sample in a study of tumor-infiltrating lymphocytes in primary liver carcinoma. With roughly 500 ng total RNA as template and a constant-region primer, TCR beta cDNA was made. What produced the TCR beta libraries was three nested multiplex PCR rounds using slightly modified ARM-PCR. The study ran its first two PCR rounds for around 10 cycles each, using TRBV1-TRBV30 forward primers and a C-beta reverse primer. In TCRdb, the multiplex PCR reads were re-called with MiXCR into one record per CDR3 protein. This table has about 84,000 distinct CDR3 sequences, approximately 72% appearing once. The roughly 17-31 mg bulk tissue piece was not sorted before simultaneous RNA and DNA extraction. The sequenced sample consisted of liver tumor tissue from sampling region 1. The subset: tumor region T1, superior pole. The origin of the receptors is a man aged 35-49 years with primary liver carcinoma and hepatitis B virus infection.

This clonotype has a single count. The germline gene is not matched at one end of the junction; a read error may be the cause. CDR3 sequence: CASSLGTSTQADTQYF. The CDR3 nucleotides are TGCGCCAGCAGCCTCGGGACTAGCACACAGGCAGATACGCAGTATTTT. The chain carries TRBV11-1 and TRBJ2-3; 9 bases line up with TRBD2. Germline assignment: CDR1 SGHAT and CDR2 FQDESV (reference sequence). CDR3 size: 16 residues.

About this clonotype itself: Here the CDR3 omits its conserved ending phenylalanine or tryptophan, so a read error is the likely source. The V call is TRBV29-1, the J call TRBJ2-7; D might be TRBD1 or TRBD2, each matching 5 bases. CDR3 length: 14 amino acids. The V end was cut by 3 bases, the J end by 5 bases, with 17 bases between. CDR1 is SQVTM, CDR2 ANQGSEA, per germline. The CDR3 bases are TGCAGCGTTGATGGGGGTGGTGATCGGGACGAGCAGTACTTA. Translated: CSVDGGGDRDEQYL.

This clonotype was observed many times. The chain links TRBV5-1 to TRBJ2-3, with 9 nucleotides matching TRBD1. The germline V gene encodes CDR1 SGHRS and CDR2 YFSETQ. With V trimmed by 4 bases and J by 4 bases, 4 bases remained unmatched. This CDR3 is built from 14 residues. CDR3 in amino acids: CASSGGQGADTQYF. CDR3 DNA sequence: TGCGCCAGCAGCGGGGGACAGGGAGCAGATACGCAGTATTTT.

To note about this clonotype: One junction end disagrees with the germline gene, perhaps due to a read error. The chain recombines TRBV11-1 with TRBJ2-1; D ambiguous. The CDR3 contains 15 residues. Germline CDR1 and CDR2: SGHAT and FQDESV (reference sequence). The CDR3 spells CANSLKTVLYNELFF. The CDR3 DNA is TGTGCCAACAGCTTAAAAACTGTCCTTTACAATGAGCTATTCTTC.

For this clonotype: One end of the junction varies from germline; a read error may be responsible. This chain links TRBV30 with TRBJ2-6; D possibly corresponds to TRBD1 (5 bases). Germline CDR1 and CDR2: GTSNPN and SVGIG (reference sequence). The CDR3 has 16 amino acids. The CDR3 DNA is TGTGCCTGGAGTAACAGTGGGCCCTCTGGGGCCAAGGTCCTGACTTTC. Translation gives CAWSNSGPSGAKVLTF. Full variable domain (remainder filled in from reference TRBV30 and TRBJ2-6): SQTIHQWPATLVQPVGSPLSLECTVEGTSNPNLYWYRQAAGRGLQLLFYSVGIGQISSEVPQNLSASRPQDRQFILSSKKLLLSDSGFYLCAWSNSGPSGAKVLTFGAGSRLTVL.

The chain has TRBV11-2 and TRBJ1-1; 7 bases map to TRBD1. Germline-derived CDR1 and CDR2 are SGHAT and FQNNGV. The CDR3 runs 18 residues. V was clipped by 5 bases and J by 6 bases; unmatched bases: 21. The CDR3 sequence is CASSLGGRGAASDAEAFF. In DNA form, the CDR3 reads TGTGCCAGCAGCCTGGGGGGCAGGGGGGCGGCTAGCGACGCTGAAGCTTTCTTT.

The chain combines TRBV11-1 with TRBJ2-3; possibly TRBD2 for D (5 bases). This CDR3 has 16 residues. The germline gives CDR1 SGHAT, CDR2 FQDESV (reference sequence). V lost 5 bases and J lost 4, with 19 bases in between. CDR3 nucleotides: TGTGCCAGCAGCAAGGGTCCAGCGGTTAGCTCAGATACGCAGTATTTT. Translation: CASSKGPAVSSDTQYF.